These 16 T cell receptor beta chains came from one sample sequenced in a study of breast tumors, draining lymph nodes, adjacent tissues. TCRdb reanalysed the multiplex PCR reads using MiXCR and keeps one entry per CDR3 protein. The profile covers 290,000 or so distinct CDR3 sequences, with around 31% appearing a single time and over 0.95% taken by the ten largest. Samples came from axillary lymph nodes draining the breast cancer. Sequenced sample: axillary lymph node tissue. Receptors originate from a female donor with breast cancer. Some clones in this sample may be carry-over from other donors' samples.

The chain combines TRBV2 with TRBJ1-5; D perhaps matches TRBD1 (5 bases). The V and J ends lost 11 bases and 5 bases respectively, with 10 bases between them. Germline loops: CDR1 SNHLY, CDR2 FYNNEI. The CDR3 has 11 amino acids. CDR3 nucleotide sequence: TGTGCCCCCGGGGGGGATCAGCCCCAGCATTTT. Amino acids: CAPGGDQPQHF.

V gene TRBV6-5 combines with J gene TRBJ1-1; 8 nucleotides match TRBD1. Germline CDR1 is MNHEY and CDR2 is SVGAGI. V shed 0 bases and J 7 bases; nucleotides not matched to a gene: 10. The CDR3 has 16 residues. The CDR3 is CASSYSNPGQGYEAFF. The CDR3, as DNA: TGTGCCAGCAGTTACTCGAACCCCGGACAGGGCTATGAAGCTTTCTTT.

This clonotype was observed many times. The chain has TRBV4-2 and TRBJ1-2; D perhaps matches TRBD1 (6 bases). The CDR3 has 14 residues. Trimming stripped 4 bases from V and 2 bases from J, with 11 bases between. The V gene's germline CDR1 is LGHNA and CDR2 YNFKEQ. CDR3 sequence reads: CASSPRDTNYGYTF. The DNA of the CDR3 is TGTGCCAGCAGCCCCCGGGACACCAACTATGGCTACACCTTC.

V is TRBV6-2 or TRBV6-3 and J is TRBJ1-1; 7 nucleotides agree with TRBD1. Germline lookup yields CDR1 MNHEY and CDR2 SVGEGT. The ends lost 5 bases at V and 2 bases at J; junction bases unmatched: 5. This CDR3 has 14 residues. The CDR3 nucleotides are TGTGCCAGCAGTAAGGACAGGATAAACACTGAAGCTTTCTTT. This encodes CASSKDRINTEAFF.

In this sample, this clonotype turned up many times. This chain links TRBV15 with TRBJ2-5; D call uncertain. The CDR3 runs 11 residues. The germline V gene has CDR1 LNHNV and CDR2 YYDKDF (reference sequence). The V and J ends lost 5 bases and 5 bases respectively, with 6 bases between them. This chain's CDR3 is CATSASETQYF. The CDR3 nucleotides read TGTGCCACCAGCGCGTCGGAGACCCAGTACTTC.

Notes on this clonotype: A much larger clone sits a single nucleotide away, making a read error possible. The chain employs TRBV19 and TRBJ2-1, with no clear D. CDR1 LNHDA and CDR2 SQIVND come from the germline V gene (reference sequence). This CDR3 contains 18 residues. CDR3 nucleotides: TGTGCCAGTAGTATAGATCCCGCGTCATTGGGTTCCTACAATGAGCCGTTCTTC. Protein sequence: CASSIDPASLGSYNEPFF. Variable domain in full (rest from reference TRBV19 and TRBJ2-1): DGGITQSPKYLFRKEGQNVTLSCEQNLNHDAMYWYRQDPGQGLRLIYYSQIVNDFQKGDIAEGYSVSREKKESFPLTVTSAQKNPTAFYLCASSIDPASLGSYNEPFFGPGTRLTVL.

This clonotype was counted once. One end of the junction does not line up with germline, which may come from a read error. CDR3 bases: TGTGCTAGCATTTTTGTGGGAGGCTACGAGCAGTACTTC. Amino acid sequence: CASIFVGGYEQYF. This sequence joins TRBV12-3 or TRBV12-4 and TRBJ2-7; possible D gene TRBD2, 6 bases. CDR3 length equals 13 residues.

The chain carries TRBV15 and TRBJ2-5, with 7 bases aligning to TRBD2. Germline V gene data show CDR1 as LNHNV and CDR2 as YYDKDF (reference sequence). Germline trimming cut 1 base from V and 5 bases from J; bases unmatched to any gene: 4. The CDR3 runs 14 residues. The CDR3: CATSRAGGGETQYF. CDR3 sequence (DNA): TGTGCCACCAGCAGAGCGGGAGGTGGGGAGACCCAGTACTTC. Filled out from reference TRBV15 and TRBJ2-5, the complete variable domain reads DAMVIQNPRYQVTQFGKPVTLSCSQTLNHNVMYWYQQKSSQAPKLLFHYYDKDFNNEADTPDNFQSRRPNTSFCFLDIRSPGLGDTAMYLCATSRAGGGETQYFGPGTRLLVL.

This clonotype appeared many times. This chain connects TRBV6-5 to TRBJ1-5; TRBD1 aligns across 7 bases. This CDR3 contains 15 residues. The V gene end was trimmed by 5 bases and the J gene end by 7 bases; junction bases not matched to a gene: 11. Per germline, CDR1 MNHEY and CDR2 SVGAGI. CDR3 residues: CASSESDRAGQPQHF. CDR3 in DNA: TGTGCCAGCAGTGAATCCGACAGGGCGGGCCAGCCCCAGCATTTT.

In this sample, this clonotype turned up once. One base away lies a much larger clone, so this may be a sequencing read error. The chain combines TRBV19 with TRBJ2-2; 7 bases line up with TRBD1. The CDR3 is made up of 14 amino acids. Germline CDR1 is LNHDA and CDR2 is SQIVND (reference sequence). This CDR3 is CASTWDSNTGELLF. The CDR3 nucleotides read TGTGCCAGTACCTGGGACAGTAACACCGGGGAGCTGCTTTTT.

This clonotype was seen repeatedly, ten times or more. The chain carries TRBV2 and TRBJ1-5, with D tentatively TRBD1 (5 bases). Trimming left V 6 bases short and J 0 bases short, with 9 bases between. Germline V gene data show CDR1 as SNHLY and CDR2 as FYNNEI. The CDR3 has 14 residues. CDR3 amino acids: CASRGDYSNQPQHF. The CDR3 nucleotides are TGTGCCAGCAGGGGGGACTATAGCAATCAGCCCCAGCATTTT.

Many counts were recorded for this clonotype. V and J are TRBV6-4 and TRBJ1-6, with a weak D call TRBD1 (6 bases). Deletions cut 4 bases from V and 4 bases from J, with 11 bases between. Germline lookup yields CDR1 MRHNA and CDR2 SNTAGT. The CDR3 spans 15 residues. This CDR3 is CASSARGGYNSPLHF. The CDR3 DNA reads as TGTGCCAGCAGTGCCAGGGGCGGATATAATTCACCCCTCCACTTT.

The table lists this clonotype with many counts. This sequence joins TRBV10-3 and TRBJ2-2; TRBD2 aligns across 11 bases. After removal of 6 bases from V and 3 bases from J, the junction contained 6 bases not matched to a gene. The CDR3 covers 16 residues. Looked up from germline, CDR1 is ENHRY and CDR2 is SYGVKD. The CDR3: CAISLTSGSYTGELFF. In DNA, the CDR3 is TGTGCCATCAGCCTAACTAGCGGGAGCTACACCGGGGAGCTGTTTTTT.

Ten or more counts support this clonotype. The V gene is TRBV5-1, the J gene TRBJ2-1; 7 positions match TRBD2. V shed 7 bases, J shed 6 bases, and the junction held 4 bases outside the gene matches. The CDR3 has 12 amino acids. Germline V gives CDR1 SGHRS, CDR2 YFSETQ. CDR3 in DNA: TGCGCCAGCTCGGCTAGCGGCAATGAGCAGTTCTTC. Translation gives CASSASGNEQFF.

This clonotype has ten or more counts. CDR3 region: CSASYGDSYNEQFF. The CDR3 nucleotides are TGCAGTGCTAGCTATGGGGACTCCTACAATGAGCAGTTCTTC. The V gene is TRBV20-1, the J gene TRBJ2-1, with D unclear. This CDR3 is built from 14 residues. Germline CDR1 is DFQATT and CDR2 is SNEGSKA (reference sequence). Deletions cut 3 bases from V and 0 bases from J, with 9 bases between.

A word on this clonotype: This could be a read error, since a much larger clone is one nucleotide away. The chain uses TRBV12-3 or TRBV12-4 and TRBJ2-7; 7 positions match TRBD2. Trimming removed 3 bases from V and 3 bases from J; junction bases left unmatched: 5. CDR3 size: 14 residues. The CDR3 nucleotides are TGTGCCAGCAGTTTCGGCGGGAGTTTCTACGAGCAGTACTTC. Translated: CASSFGGSFYEQYF.